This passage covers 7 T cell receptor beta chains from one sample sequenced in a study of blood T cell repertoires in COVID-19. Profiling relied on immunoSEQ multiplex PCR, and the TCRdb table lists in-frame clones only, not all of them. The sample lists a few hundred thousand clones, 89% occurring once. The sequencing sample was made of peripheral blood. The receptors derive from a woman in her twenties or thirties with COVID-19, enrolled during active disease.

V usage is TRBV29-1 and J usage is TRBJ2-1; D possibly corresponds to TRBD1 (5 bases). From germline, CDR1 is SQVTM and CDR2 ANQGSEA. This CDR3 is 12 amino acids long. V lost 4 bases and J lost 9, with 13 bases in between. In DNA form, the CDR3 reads TGCAGCGTTGTTGTCAGGGCGGTTGAGCAGTTCTTC. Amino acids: CSVVVRAVEQFF.

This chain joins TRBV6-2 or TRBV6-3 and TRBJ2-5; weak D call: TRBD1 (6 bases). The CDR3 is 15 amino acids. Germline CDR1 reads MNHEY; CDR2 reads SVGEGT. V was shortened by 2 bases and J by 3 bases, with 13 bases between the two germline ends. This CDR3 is CASSYLGRDKETQYF. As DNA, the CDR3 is TGTGCCAGCAGTTACCTCGGCCGGGACAAAGAGACCCAGTACTTC.

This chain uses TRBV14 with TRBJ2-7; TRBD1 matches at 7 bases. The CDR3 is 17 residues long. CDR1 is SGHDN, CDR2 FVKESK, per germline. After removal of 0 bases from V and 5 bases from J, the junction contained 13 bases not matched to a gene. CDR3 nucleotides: TGTGCCAGCAGCCAAGATGTTTATTCCGGGACAGCAGACGAGCAGTACTTC. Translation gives CASSQDVYSGTADEQYF.

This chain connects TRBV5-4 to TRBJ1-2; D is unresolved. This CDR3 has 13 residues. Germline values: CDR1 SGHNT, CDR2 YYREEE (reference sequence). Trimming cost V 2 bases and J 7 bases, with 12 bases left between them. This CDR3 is CASSLAGFGGYTF. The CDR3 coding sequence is TGTGCCAGCAGCTTAGCGGGATTCGGTGGCTACACCTTC.

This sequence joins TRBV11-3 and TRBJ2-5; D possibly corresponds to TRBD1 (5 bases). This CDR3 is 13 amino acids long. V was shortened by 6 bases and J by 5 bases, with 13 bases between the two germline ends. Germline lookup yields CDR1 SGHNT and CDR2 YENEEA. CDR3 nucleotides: TGTGCCAGCAGTTGGGTCCCAGGGGAGACCCAGTACTTC. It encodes CASSWVPGETQYF.

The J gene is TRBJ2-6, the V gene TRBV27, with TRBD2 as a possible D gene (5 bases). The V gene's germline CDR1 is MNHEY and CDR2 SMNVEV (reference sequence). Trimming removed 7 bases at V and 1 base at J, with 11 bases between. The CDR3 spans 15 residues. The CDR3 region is CASTFGVSGANVLTF. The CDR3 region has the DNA TGTGCCAGCACCTTCGGGGTATCTGGGGCCAACGTCCTGACTTTC.

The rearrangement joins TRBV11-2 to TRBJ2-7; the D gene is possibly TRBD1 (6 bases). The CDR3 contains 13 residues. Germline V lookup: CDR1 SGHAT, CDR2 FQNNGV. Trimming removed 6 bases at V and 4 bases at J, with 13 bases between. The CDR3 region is CASSPRTVYEQYF. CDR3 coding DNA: TGTGCCAGCAGTCCTAGGACAGTTTACGAGCAGTACTTC.